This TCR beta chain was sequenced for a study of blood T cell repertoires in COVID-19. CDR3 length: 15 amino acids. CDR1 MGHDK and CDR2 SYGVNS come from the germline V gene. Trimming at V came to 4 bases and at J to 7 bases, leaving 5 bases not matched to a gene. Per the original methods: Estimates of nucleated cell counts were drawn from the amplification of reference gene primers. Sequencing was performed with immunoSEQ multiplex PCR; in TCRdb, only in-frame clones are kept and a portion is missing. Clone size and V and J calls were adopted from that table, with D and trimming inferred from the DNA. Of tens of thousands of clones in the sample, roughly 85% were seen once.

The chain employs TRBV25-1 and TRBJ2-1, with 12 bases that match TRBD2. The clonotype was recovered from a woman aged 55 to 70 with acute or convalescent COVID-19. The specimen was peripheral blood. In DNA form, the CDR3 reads TGTGCCAGCAGTGCTCTAGCGGGGGGGCTGAATGAGCAGTTCTTC. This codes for CASSALAGGLNEQFF.